The rows below give T cell receptor beta chains drawn from one sample of a study of CD8 T cells in Susac syndrome. TCRdb re-analysed the immunoSEQ multiplex PCR reads in MiXCR, keeping a single row per CDR3 protein. Of 170,000 or so distinct CDR3 sequences listed, approximately 93% are singletons. Sample: CD4+ T cells from PBMCs. The source is a human donor with multiple sclerosis. The conserved cysteine and the conserved F or W are not part of the CDR3 here.

>TRBV6-5|TRBJ1-1
ASSSDISKGTEAF
>TRBV5-1|TRBJ1-5
ASSLSPPQH
>TRBV6-1|TRBJ2-6
ASSGKRGSGANVLT
>TRBV28|TRBJ2-7
ASSLLTTSAVPFYEQY
>TRBV19|TRBJ2-1
ASSGGRDNEQF
>TRBV10-3|TRBJ1-1
AISEPRGIRNTEAF
>TRBV18|TRBJ1-5
ASSPGTGGNQPQH
>TRBV20-1|TRBJ1-1
SAPGQVNTEAF
>TRBV9|TRBJ1-1
ASSVGVQTEAF
>TRBV20-1|TRBJ1-2
SAMGASGYT
>TRBV5-1|TRBJ1-5
ASSPSSGQPQH
>TRBV9|TRBJ1-1
ASSKTGTEGTEAF
>TRBV9|TRBJ2-1
ASSSTGLYNEQF
>TRBV18|TRBJ2-7
ASSSGGEQY
>TRBV18|TRBJ1-1
ASSPRTETNSKAF
>TRBV4-3|TRBJ1-5
ASSQEGGAGQPQH
>TRBV5-1|TRBJ2-7
ASSLGRGAGTASSYEQY
>TRBV6-2/TRBV6-3|TRBJ1-1
ASSKGGSDTEAF
>TRBV6-2/TRBV6-3|TRBJ2-1
ASSDPGTSGYNEQF
>TRBV2|TRBJ2-7
AFAEQGYEQY
>TRBV16|TRBJ1-2
ASSQSTANGYT
>TRBV6-5|TRBJ2-1
ASRSLVSEQF
>TRBV3-1|TRBJ1-5
ASSPVAGTRNQPQH
>TRBV7-2|TRBJ2-4
ASSPWVGRTDIQY
>TRBV2|TRBJ1-2
ASSGQGYGYT
>TRBV7-2|TRBJ2-3
ASSPGTGLLNTQY
>TRBV6-5|TRBJ1-6
ASSYSKVASSSYNSPLH
>TRBV12-5|TRBJ2-7
ASGERNEQY
>TRBV5-4|TRBJ2-7
ASSPGLEYEQY
>TRBV6-5|TRBJ2-4
ASISRLPKNIQY
>TRBV7-2|TRBJ2-3
ASSVYRTDTQY
>TRBV7-2|TRBJ2-4
ASSPVVAGAKNIQY
>TRBV18|TRBJ1-2
ASSPPVLVGEIVYGYT
>TRBV6-5|TRBJ2-7
ASSYPNRPNEQY
>TRBV10-3|TRBJ2-1
AIGDYDNEQF